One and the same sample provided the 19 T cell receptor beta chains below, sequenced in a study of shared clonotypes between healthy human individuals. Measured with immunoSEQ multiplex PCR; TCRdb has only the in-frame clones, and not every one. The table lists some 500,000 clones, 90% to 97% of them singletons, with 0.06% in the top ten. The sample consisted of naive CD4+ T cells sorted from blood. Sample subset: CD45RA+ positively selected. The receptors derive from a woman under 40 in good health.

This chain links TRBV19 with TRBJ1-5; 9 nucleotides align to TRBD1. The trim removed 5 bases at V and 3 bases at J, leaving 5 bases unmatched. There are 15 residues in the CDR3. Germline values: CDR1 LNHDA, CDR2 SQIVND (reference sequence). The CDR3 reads CASSLGDRVNQPQHF. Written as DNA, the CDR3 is TGTGCCAGTAGTCTAGGGGACAGGGTCAATCAGCCCCAGCATTTT.

CDR3 protein: CASRRTGGLYEQYF. CDR3 nucleotides: TGTGCCAGTAGGCGGACAGGGGGCCTATACGAGCAGTACTTC. The J gene is TRBJ2-5, the V gene TRBV19, with 11 bases aligning to TRBD1. The end of the DNA is better explained by TRBJ2-7, so the J call may be wrong. From germline, CDR1 is LNHDA and CDR2 SQIVND (reference sequence). This CDR3 has 14 amino acids.

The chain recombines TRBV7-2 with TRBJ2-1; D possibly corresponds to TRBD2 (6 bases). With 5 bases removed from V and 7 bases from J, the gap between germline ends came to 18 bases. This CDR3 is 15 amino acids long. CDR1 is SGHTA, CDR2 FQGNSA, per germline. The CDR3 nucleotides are TGTGCCAGCAGCCACGGGAGTTCGGTTGGGAATGAGCAGTTCTTC. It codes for CASSHGSSVGNEQFF.

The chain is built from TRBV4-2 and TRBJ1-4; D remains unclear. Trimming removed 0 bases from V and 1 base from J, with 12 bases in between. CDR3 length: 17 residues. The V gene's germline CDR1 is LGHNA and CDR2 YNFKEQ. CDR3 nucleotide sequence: TGTGCCAGCAGCCAAGATTCGGGCAGATTAACTAATGAAAAACTGTTTTTT. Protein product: CASSQDSGRLTNEKLFF.

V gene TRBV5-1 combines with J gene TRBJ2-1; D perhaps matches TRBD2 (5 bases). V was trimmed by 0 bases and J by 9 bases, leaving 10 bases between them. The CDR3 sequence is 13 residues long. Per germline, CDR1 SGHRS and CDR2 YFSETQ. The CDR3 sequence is CASSLAVGGEQFF. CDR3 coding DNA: TGCGCCAGCAGCTTGGCGGTAGGAGGTGAGCAGTTCTTC.

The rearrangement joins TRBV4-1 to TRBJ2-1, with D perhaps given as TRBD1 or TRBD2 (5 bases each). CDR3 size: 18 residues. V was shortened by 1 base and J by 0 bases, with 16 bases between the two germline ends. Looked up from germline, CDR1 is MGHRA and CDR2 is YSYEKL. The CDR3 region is CASSQGTLGTDSYNEQFF. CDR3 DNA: TGCGCCAGCAGCCAAGGGACCCTTGGGACCGACTCCTACAATGAGCAGTTCTTC.

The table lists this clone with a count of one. The CDR3 DNA sequence: TGCGCCAGCAGTGACCAGGGACAGAGCTCCTACGAGCAGTACTTC. Translating it yields CASSDQGQSSYEQYF. The rearrangement uses TRBV10-1 and TRBJ2-7; TRBD1 aligns across 7 bases. CDR1 WNHNN and CDR2 SYGVQD come from the germline V gene (reference sequence). Trimming took 3 bases from V and 0 from J; bases not matched to a gene: 5. The CDR3 extends over 15 amino acids.

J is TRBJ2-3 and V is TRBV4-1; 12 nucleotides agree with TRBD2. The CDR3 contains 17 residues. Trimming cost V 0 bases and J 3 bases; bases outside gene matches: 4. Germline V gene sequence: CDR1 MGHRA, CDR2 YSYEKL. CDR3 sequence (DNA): TGCGCCAGCAGCCAAGAAAAGGGGACTAGCGGGACAGATACGCAGTATTTT. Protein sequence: CASSQEKGTSGTDTQYF.

DNA for the CDR3: TGTGCCAGCAGCCCCGGGGGCGGGCCACCCTACGAGCAGTACTTC. Its translation is CASSPGGGPPYEQYF. V and J are TRBV7-9 and TRBJ2-7; D possibly uses TRBD1 or TRBD2 (6 bases each). CDR1 and CDR2 from the germline V gene are SEHNR and FQNEAQ (reference sequence). The CDR3 sequence is 15 residues long. Trimming pared 5 bases from V and 2 bases from J, leaving 16 bases between.

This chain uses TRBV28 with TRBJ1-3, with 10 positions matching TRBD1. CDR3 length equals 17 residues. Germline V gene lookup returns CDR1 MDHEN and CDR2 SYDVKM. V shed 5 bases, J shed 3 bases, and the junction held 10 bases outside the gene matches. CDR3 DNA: TGTGCCAGCAGTCCGTGGACAGGGGGAAGGAATGGAAACACCATATATTTT. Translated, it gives CASSPWTGGRNGNTIYF.

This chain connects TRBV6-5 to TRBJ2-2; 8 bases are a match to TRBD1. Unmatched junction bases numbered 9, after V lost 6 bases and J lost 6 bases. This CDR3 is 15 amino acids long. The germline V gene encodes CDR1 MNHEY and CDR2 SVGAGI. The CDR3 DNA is TGTGCCAGCAGGCAAGCAGGGGGCAGCGCCGGGGAGCTGTTTTTT. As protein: CASRQAGGSAGELFF.

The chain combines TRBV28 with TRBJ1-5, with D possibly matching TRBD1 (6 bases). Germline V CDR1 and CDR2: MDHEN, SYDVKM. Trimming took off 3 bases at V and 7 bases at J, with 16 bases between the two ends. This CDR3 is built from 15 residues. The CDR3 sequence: CASSLSGGIVQPQHF. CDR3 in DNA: TGTGCCAGCAGTTTGTCGGGGGGCATAGTGCAGCCCCAGCATTTT.

Here the CDR3 reads CASSLAGGTRTYNEQFF. CDR3 coding DNA: TGCGCCAGCAGCTTGGCCGGAGGGACGAGAACTTACAATGAGCAGTTCTTC. V gene TRBV5-1 combines with J gene TRBJ2-1; a weak D match, TRBD2 (6 bases). Germline CDR1 SGHRS, CDR2 YFSETQ. V gave up 0 bases and J gave up 4 bases, with 17 bases separating them. There are 17 residues in the CDR3.

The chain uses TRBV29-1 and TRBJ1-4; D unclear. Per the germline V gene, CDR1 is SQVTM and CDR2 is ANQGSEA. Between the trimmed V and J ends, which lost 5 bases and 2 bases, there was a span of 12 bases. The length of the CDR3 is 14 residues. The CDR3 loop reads CSVQKGYTNEKLFF. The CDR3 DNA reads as TGCAGCGTTCAGAAGGGATACACTAATGAAAAACTGTTTTTT.

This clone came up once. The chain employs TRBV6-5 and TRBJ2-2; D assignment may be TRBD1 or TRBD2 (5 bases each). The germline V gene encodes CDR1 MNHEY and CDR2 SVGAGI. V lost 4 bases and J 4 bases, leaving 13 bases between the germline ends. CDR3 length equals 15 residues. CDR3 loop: CASSWGFDGTGELFF. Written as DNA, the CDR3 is TGTGCCAGCAGTTGGGGGTTCGATGGCACCGGGGAGCTGTTTTTT.

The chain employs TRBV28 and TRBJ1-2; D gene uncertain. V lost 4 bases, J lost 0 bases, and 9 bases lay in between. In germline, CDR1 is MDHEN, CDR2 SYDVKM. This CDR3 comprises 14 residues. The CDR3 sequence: CASSSAGANYGYTF. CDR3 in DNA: TGTGCCAGCAGTTCCGCGGGAGCTAACTATGGCTACACCTTC.

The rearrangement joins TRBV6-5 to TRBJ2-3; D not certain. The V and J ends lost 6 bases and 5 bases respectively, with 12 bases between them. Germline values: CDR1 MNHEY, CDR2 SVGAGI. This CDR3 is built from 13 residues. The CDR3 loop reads CASSRRKGDTQYF. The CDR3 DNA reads TGTGCCAGCAGCCGCAGGAAGGGAGATACGCAGTATTTT.

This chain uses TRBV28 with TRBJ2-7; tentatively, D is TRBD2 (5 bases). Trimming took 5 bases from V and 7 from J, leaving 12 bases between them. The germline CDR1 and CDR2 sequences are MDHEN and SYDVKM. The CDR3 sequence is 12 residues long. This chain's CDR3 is CASSLNTGEQYF. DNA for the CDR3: TGTGCCAGCAGTCTAAATACGGGGGAGCAGTACTTC. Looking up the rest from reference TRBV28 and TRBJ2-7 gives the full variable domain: DVKVTQSSRYLVKRTGEKVFLECVQDMDHENMFWYRQDPGLGLRLIYFSYDVKMKEKGDIPEGYSVSREKKERFSLILESASTNQTSMYLCASSLNTGEQYFGPGTRLTVT.

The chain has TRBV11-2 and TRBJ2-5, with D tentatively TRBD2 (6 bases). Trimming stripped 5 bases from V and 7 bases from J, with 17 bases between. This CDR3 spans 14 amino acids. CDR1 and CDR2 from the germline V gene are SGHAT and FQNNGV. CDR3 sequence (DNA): TGTGCCAGCAGCCCGCATGGTGTGGGGGGGACCCAGTACTTC. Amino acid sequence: CASSPHGVGGTQYF.